This T cell receptor (beta chain) was sequenced during a study of cytomegalovirus exposure and HLA in healthy donors. Study background: From some 190 million T cells, an earlier analysis saw approximately 110 million unique TCR beta sequences. Study findings and constraints: In a later analysis, CMV-associated beta chains were mostly HLA-associated, it appeared.

With 60 Vbeta and 13 Jbeta primers, the PCR was carried out. Clones were read by immunoSEQ multiplex PCR, and TCRdb kept only the in-frame ones, dropping some. The profile shows tens of thousands of clones, about 77% of them singletons. About this clone itself: The antigen is not known.

The sample consisted of PBMCs. The clonotype was recovered from a male donor in good health and CMV-seropositive.

The CDR3 region has the DNA TGCGCCAGCAGCGTGGGACAGGGGGCAAACTATGGCTACACCTTC. Translated, it gives CASSVGQGANYGYTF. This chain links TRBV4-1 with TRBJ1-2, with TRBD1 matching over 12 bases. V gave up 5 bases and J gave up 2 bases; unmatched junction bases: 3. Per germline, CDR1 MGHRA and CDR2 YSYEKL. The CDR3 runs to 15 residues.